This T cell receptor (beta chain) originates from a study of memory CD4+ T cells and cytomegalovirus serostatus. Regarding the study as a whole: Repertoires predicted CMV serostatus with median bootstrapped AUC of about 0.96.

Per germline, CDR1 MDHEN and CDR2 SYDVKM. The V end was cut by 2 bases, the J end by 3 bases, with 11 bases between. The CDR3 extends over 14 amino acids. Authors' analysis steps: Out-of-frame sequences were removed, leaving 2 million to 2.5 million distinct TCRbeta sequences. The table came from immunoSEQ multiplex PCR; TCRdb's copy has only in-frame clones and leaves some out. V and J calls and clone size come straight from that table; D and trimming were deduced from the DNA. The sample holds some 52,000 clones; around four fifths are singletons and the top ten take roughly 2%. Single viable CD3+CD4+CD8-CD45RO+ cells were sorted as the memory CD4+ T cells. The sample holds a few counts of this clone. Its matching antigen is unknown.

The sample taken for sequencing was memory CD4+ T cells from blood. This TCR came from an adult in good health and CMV-seropositive. This chain uses TRBV28 with TRBJ2-7; D uncertain. CDR3 residues: CASSLDTVNYEQYF. The CDR3 nucleotides are TGTGCCAGCAGTTTAGATACTGTCAACTACGAGCAGTACTTC.